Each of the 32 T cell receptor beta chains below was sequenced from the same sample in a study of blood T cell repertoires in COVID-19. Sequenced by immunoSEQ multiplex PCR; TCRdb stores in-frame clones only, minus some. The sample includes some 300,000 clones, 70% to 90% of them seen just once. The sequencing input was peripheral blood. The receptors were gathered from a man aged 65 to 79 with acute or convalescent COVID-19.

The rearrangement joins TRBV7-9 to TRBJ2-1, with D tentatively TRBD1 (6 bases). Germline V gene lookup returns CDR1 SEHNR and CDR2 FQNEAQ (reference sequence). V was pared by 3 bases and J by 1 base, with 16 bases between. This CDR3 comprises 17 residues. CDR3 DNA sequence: TGTGCCAGCAGCTTTTCGGTCGGGCAGGGGTCCTACAATGAGCAGTTCTTC. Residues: CASSFSVGQGSYNEQFF.

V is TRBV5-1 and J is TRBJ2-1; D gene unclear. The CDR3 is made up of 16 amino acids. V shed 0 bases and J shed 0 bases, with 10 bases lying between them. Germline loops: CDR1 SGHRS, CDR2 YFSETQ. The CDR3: CASSLVGGSSYNEQFF. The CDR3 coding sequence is TGCGCCAGCAGCTTGGTAGGCGGAAGCTCCTACAATGAGCAGTTCTTC.

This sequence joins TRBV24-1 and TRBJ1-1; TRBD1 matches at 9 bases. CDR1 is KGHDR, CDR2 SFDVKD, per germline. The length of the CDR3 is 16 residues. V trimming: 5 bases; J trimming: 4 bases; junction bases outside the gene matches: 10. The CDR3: CATSAAGTGLGTEAFF. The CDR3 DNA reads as TGTGCCACCAGTGCTGCCGGGACAGGGTTAGGCACTGAAGCTTTCTTT.

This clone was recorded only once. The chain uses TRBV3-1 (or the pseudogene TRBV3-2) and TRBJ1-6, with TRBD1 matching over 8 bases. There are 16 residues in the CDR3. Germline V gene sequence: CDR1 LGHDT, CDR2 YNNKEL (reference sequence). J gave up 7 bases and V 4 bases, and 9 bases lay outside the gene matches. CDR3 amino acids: CASSPGQGNRNSPLHF. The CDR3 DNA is TGTGCCAGCAGCCCCGGACAGGGTAATAGGAATTCACCCCTCCACTTT.

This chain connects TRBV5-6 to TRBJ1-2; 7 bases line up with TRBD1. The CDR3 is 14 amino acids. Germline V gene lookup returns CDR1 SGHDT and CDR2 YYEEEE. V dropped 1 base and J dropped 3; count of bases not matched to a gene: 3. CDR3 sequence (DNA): TGTGCCAGCAGCTTGACAGGGGAGCACTATGGCTACACCTTC. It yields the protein CASSLTGEHYGYTF.

As DNA, the CDR3 is TGTGCCAGCAGCGCGGGACTATCTGGGGAGACCCAGTACTTC. The encoded protein is CASSAGLSGETQYF. The chain couples TRBV9 to TRBJ2-5, with 7 bases matching TRBD2. CDR3 length: 14 amino acids. The V and J ends lost 3 bases and 5 bases, in that order; junction bases with no gene match: 7. Germline V gives CDR1 SGDLS, CDR2 YYNGEE.

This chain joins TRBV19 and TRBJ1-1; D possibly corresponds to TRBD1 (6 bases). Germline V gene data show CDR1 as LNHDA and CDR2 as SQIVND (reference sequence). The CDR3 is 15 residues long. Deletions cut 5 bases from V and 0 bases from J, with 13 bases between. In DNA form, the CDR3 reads TGTGCCAGTAGTCGGACAGCTTTTATGAACACTGAAGCTTTCTTT. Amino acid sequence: CASSRTAFMNTEAFF. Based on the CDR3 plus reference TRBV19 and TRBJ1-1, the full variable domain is DGGITQSPKYLFRKEGQNVTLSCEQNLNHDAMYWYRQDPGQGLRLIYYSQIVNDFQKGDIAEGYSVSREKKESFPLTVTSAQKNPTAFYLCASSRTAFMNTEAFFGQGTRLTVV.

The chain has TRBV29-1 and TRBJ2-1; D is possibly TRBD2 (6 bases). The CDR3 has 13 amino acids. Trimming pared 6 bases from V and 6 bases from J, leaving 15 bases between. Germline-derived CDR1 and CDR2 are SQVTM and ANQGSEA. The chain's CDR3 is CSVRRGGGNEQFF. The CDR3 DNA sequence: TGCAGCGTGAGGAGGGGTGGGGGCAATGAGCAGTTCTTC.

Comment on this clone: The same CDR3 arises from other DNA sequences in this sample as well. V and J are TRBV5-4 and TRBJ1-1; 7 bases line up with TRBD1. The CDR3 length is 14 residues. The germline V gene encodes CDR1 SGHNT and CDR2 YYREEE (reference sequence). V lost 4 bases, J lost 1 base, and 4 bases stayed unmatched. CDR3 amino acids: CASSNRQGNTEAFF. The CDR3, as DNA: TGTGCCAGCAGCAACAGACAGGGGAACACTGAAGCTTTCTTT.

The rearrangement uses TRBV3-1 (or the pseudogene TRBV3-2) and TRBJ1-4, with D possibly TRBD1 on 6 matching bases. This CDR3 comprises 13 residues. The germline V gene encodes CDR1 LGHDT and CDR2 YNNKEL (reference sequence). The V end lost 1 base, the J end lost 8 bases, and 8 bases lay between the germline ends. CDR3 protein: CASSQGTAEKLFF. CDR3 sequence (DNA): TGTGCCAGCAGCCAAGGGACAGCCGAAAAACTGTTTTTT.

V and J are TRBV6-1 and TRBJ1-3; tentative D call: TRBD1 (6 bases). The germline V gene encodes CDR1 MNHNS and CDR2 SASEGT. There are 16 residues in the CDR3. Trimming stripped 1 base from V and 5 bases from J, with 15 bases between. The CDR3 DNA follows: TGTGCCAGCAGTGAAGAAGGCGGGGGCTACCGAAACACCATATATTTT. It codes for CASSEEGGGYRNTIYF.

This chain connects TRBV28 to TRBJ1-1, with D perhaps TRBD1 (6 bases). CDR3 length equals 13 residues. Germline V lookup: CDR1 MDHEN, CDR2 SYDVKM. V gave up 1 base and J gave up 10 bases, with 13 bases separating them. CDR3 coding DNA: TGTGCCAGCAGTTTATCGGGGGGCGGGGTAGCTTTCTTT. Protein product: CASSLSGGGVAFF.

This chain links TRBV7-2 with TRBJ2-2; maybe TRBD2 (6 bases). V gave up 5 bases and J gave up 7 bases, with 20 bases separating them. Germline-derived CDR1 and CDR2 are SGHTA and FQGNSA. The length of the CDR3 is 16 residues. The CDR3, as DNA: TGTGCCAGCAGCCCGAGGGCCGGGGGTAATATCGGGGAGCTGTTTTTT. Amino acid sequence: CASSPRAGGNIGELFF. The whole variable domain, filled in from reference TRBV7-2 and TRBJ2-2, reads GAGVSQSPSNKVTEKGKDVELRCDPISGHTALYWYRQSLGQGLEFLIYFQGNSAPDKSGLPSDRFSAERTGGSVSTLTIQRTQQEDSAVYLCASSPRAGGNIGELFFGEGSRLTVL.

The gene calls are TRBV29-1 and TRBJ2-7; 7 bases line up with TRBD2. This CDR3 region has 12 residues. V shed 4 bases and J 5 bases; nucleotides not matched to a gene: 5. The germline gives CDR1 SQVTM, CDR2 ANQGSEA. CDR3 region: CSVGGGANEQYF. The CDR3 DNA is TGCAGCGTTGGGGGGGGAGCGAACGAGCAGTACTTC.

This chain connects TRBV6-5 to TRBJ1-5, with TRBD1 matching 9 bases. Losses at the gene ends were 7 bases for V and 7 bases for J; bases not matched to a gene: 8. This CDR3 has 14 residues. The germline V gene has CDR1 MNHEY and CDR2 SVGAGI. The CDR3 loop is CASKLTGGEQPQHF. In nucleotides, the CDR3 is TGTGCCAGCAAGTTGACAGGGGGGGAACAGCCCCAGCATTTT.

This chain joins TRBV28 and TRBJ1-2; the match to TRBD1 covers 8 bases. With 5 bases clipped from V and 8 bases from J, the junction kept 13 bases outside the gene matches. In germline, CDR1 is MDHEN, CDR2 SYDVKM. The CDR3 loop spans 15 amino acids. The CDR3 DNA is TGTGCCAGCAGTCGACCTGCGACAGGGGTAAGGGGCTACACCTTC. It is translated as CASSRPATGVRGYTF.

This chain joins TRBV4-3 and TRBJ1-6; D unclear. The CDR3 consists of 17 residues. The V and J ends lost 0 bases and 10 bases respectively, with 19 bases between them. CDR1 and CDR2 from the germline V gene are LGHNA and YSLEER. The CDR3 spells CASSQDAVLRGWSPLHF. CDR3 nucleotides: TGCGCCAGCAGCCAAGATGCGGTCCTACGGGGATGGTCACCCCTCCACTTT.

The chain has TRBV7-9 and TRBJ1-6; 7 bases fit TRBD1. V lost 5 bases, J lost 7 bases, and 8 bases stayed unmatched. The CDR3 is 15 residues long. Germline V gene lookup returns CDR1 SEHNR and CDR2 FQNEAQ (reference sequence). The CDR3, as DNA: TGTGCCAGCAGCCTAGAAGGGGGCCCGAATTCACCCCTCCACTTT. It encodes CASSLEGGPNSPLHF.

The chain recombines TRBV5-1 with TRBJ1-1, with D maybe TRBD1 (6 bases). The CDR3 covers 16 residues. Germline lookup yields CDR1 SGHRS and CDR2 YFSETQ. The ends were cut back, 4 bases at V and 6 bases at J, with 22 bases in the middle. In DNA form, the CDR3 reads TGCGCCAGCAGCGTACAGGGTTCGGGACGTATCGCTGAAGCTTTCTTT. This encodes CASSVQGSGRIAEAFF.

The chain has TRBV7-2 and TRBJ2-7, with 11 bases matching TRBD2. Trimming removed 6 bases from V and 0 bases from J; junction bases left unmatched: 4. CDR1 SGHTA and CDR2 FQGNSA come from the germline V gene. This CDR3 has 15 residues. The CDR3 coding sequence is TGTGCCAGCAGTGAAACTAGCGGGAGCTCCTACGAGCAGTACTTC. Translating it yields CASSETSGSSYEQYF.

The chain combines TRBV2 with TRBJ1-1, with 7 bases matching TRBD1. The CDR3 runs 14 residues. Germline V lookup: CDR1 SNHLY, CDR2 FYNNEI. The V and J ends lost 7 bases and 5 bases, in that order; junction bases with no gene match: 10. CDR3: CASTRQGSETEAFF. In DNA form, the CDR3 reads TGTGCCAGCACTCGACAGGGATCGGAAACTGAAGCTTTCTTT.

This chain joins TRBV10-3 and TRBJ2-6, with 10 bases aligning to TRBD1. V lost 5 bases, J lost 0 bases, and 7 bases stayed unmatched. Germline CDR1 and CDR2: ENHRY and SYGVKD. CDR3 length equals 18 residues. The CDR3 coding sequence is TGTGCCATCAGTACTGTCGGACAGGGGGTCTCTGGGGCCAACGTCCTGACTTTC. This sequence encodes CAISTVGQGVSGANVLTF.

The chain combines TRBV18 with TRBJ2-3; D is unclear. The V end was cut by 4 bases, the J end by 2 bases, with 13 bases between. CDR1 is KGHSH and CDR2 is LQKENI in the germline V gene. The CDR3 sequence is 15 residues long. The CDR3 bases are TGTGCCAGCTCACGAGCCCATGAAGCCACAGATACGCAGTATTTT. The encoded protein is CASSRAHEATDTQYF.

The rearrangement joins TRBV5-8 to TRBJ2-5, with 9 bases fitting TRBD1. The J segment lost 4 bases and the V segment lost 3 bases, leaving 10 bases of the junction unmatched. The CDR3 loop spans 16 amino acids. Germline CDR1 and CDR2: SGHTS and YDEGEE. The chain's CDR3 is CASSSGQGGPGETQYF. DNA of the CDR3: TGTGCCAGCAGCTCGGGACAGGGAGGGCCGGGAGAGACCCAGTACTTC.

CDR3 residues: CASSLGATGDSNQPQHF. The CDR3 DNA reads as TGTGCCAGCAGCTTAGGGGCGACAGGGGATAGCAATCAGCCCCAGCATTTT. V and J are TRBV7-9 and TRBJ1-5; the match to TRBD1 covers 8 bases. Trimming cost V 1 base and J 0 bases; bases outside gene matches: 5. CDR3 length equals 17 residues. Germline-derived CDR1 and CDR2 are SEHNR and FQNEAQ (reference sequence).

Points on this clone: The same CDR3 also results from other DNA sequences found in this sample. The CDR3 sequence: CASSLRRDQPQHF. CDR3 in DNA: TGTGCCAGCAGCTTAAGGCGGGATCAGCCCCAGCATTTT. This chain joins TRBV7-2 and TRBJ1-5; D is unclear. Germline assignment: CDR1 SGHTA and CDR2 FQGNSA. The CDR3 length is 13 residues. The germline V and J ends were trimmed by 2 bases and 5 bases, with 7 bases remaining between them.

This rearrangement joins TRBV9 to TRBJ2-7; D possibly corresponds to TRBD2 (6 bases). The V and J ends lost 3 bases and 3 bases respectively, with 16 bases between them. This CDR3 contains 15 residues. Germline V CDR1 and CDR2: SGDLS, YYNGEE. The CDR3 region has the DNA TGTGCCAGCAGCGCAGACGGCGGGATGTACTACGAGCAGTACTTC. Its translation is CASSADGGMYYEQYF.

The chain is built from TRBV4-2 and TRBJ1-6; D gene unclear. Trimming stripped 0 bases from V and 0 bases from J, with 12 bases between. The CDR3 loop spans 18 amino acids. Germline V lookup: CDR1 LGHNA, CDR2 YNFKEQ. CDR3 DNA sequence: TGTGCCAGCAGCCAAGATGGAAAGGAGAGCTCCTATAATTCACCCCTCCACTTT. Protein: CASSQDGKESSYNSPLHF.

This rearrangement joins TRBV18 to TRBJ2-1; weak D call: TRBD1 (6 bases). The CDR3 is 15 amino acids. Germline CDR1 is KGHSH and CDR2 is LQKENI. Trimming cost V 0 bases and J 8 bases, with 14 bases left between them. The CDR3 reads CASSPPHGQKDEQFF. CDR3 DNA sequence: TGTGCCAGCTCACCACCTCATGGACAGAAGGATGAGCAGTTCTTC.

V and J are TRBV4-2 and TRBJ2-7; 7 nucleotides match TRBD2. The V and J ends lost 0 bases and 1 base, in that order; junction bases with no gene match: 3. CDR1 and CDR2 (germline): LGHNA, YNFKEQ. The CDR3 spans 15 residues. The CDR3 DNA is TGTGCCAGCAGCCAAGATACACTAGCGTCCTACGAGCAGTACTTC. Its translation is CASSQDTLASYEQYF.

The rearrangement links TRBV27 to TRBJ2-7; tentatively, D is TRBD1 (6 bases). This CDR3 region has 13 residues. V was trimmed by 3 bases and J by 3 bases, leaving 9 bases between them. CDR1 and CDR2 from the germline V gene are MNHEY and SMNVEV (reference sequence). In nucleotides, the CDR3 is TGTGCCAGCAGTTTCGGGACAAACTACGAGCAGTACTTC. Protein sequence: CASSFGTNYEQYF.

Written as DNA, the CDR3 is TGTGCCAGCAGCTTCAGTTCTGGGACTTCTGGTTACAATGAGCAGTTCTTC. It codes for CASSFSSGTSGYNEQFF. The V gene is TRBV7-2, the J gene TRBJ2-1, with D perhaps TRBD2 (6 bases). V was pared by 3 bases and J by 4 bases, with 19 bases between. The CDR3 has 17 residues. Germline V gene data show CDR1 as SGHTA and CDR2 as FQGNSA.